The 15 T cell receptor beta chains reported below all come from one sample, sequenced in a study of blood T cells in healthy people across ages. Alongside a J-beta primer mix, a sample-barcoded 5' primer served in a second PCR lasting roughly 7 to 12 cycles. TCRdb reprocessed the 5' RACE reads with MiXCR, giving one entry per CDR3 protein. The data contain more than 800,000 distinct CDR3 sequences, 29% of them singletons. Source material: blood. These receptors came from a woman of 80 years or more in good health.

This clonotype was observed many times. The chain links TRBV6-5 to TRBJ2-3; the match to TRBD2 covers 8 bases. The CDR3 length is 18 residues. The germline CDR1 and CDR2 sequences are MNHEY and SVGAGI. The ends lost 0 bases at V and 1 base at J; junction bases unmatched: 9. CDR3 region: CASSYSFTGGRGTDTQYF. Written as DNA, the CDR3 is TGTGCCAGCAGTTACTCTTTTACGGGGGGGCGTGGCACAGATACGCAGTATTTT.

The table lists this clonotype with many counts. The V gene is TRBV20-1, the J gene TRBJ1-2; D is possibly TRBD1 (6 bases). V lost 0 bases and J 4 bases, leaving 21 bases between the germline ends. Germline CDR1 and CDR2: DFQATT and SNEGSKA (reference sequence). This CDR3 comprises 17 residues. CDR3 nucleotide sequence: TGCAGTGCTAGAGATTGGCGTCCGGCTAACAGGGCCTATGGCTACACCTTC. Protein: CSARDWRPANRAYGYTF.

This clonotype was detected ten times or more. The genes are TRBV27 and TRBJ2-1, with a tentative D call TRBD2 (6 bases). Deletions cut 8 bases from V and 8 bases from J, with 19 bases between. CDR3 size: 14 residues. Germline V gene sequence: CDR1 MNHEY, CDR2 SMNVEV (reference sequence). The CDR3 reads CASSPRGRTDEQFF. CDR3 coding DNA: TGTGCCAGCTCCCCGCGGGGACGGACGGATGAGCAGTTCTTC.

The CDR3 protein is CSAIHRDRDEKLFF. For the CDR3, the DNA is TGCAGTGCCATTCACCGGGACAGGGACGAAAAACTGTTTTTT. The rearrangement uses TRBV20-1 and TRBJ1-4, with 9 bases aligning to TRBD1. The CDR3 has 14 residues. In germline, CDR1 is DFQATT, CDR2 SNEGSKA (reference sequence). After removal of 6 bases from V and 8 bases from J, the junction contained 10 bases not matched to a gene.

This clonotype was counted between two and nine times. The CDR3 DNA follows: TGTGCCAGCAGTTACCGCCCCGACGGAACTGAAGCTTTCTTT. Translation gives CASSYRPDGTEAFF. The chain is built from TRBV6-6 and TRBJ1-1; no clear D. CDR1 and CDR2 (germline): MNHNY, SVGAGI (reference sequence). Trimming took off 2 bases at V and 5 bases at J, with 12 bases between the two ends. CDR3 size: 14 residues.

This clonotype was recorded at least ten times. This sequence joins TRBV4-3 and TRBJ1-2; D is ambiguous. Trimming stripped 0 bases from V and 7 bases from J, with 12 bases between. From germline, CDR1 is LGHNA and CDR2 YSLEER. The CDR3 is 14 amino acids. CDR3 sequence reads: CASSQDFPTGGYTF. The DNA of the CDR3 is TGCGCCAGCAGCCAAGATTTCCCGACGGGTGGCTACACCTTC.

The chain employs TRBV3-1 and TRBJ2-1; TRBD2 agrees at 11 bases. The J call may not be correct, given that the DNA end is closer to TRBJ2-7. CDR3 length: 16 amino acids. Germline V lookup: CDR1 LGHDT, CDR2 YNNKEL (reference sequence). The CDR3 coding sequence is TGTGCCAGCAGCCCGGTAGCGGGGGGGCTTTACAATGAGCAGTACTTC. It encodes CASSPVAGGLYNEQYF.

The rearrangement uses TRBV4-1 and TRBJ2-7, with a weak D call TRBD1 (6 bases). Trimming took off 4 bases at V and 2 bases at J, with 15 bases between the two ends. The length of the CDR3 is 15 residues. The germline V gene has CDR1 MGHRA and CDR2 YSYEKL. As DNA, the CDR3 is TGCGCCAGCAGCCTTGGTTTGGGGGCTCCCTACGAGCAGTACTTC. Translated: CASSLGLGAPYEQYF.

Comments on this clonotype: The junction differs from germline at one of its ends, possibly a read error. The genes are TRBV12-3 or TRBV12-4 and TRBJ2-3; 7 bases are shared with TRBD2. The CDR3 spans 15 residues. DNA of the CDR3: TGTGCCAGCAGTTTGAGAAGCGGGACTGCTGATACGGAGTATTTT. Translated: CASSLRSGTADTEYF.

The J gene is TRBJ1-2, the V gene TRBV3-1; TRBD1 agrees at 9 bases. The germline gives CDR1 LGHDT, CDR2 YNNKEL (reference sequence). This CDR3 region has 15 residues. The V gene end was trimmed by 4 bases and the J gene end by 7 bases; junction bases not matched to a gene: 10. This chain's CDR3 is CASSPQGQGLFGYTF. CDR3 in DNA: TGTGCCAGCAGCCCACAGGGACAGGGTCTCTTTGGCTACACCTTC. Supplemented by reference TRBV3-1 and TRBJ1-2, the full variable domain reads DTAVSQTPKYLVTQMGNDKSIKCEQNLGHDTMYWYKQDSKKFLKIMFSYNNKELIINETVPNRFSPKSPDKAHLNLHINSLELGDSAVYFCASSPQGQGLFGYTFGSGTRLTVV.

The rearrangement uses TRBV27 and TRBJ2-2, with TRBD1 as a possible D gene (5 bases). The CDR3 extends over 15 amino acids. The germline V and J ends were trimmed by 6 bases and 5 bases, with 16 bases remaining between them. The germline V gene has CDR1 MNHEY and CDR2 SMNVEV (reference sequence). This CDR3 is CASSLPPGITGELFF. As DNA, the CDR3 is TGTGCCAGCAGCCTCCCTCCAGGGATTACCGGGGAGCTGTTTTTT.

This clonotype was observed many times. This chain uses TRBV12-3 or TRBV12-4 with TRBJ2-5, with a weak D call TRBD1 (6 bases). The CDR3 contains 13 residues. V was pared by 2 bases and J by 5 bases, with 9 bases between. CDR3 coding DNA: TGTGCCAGCAGTTTAATGCAGGGGGAGACCCAGTACTTC. Translating gives CASSLMQGETQYF.

The V call is TRBV19, the J call TRBJ2-7; 7 bases map to TRBD1. There are 14 residues in the CDR3. Germline values: CDR1 LNHDA, CDR2 SQIVND (reference sequence). V was clipped by 3 bases and J by 2 bases; unmatched bases: 4. This CDR3 is CASSIPGQAYEQYF. The CDR3 region has the DNA TGTGCCAGTAGTATCCCAGGACAGGCCTACGAGCAGTACTTC.

This clonotype appeared a few times. The chain is built from TRBV7-2 and TRBJ2-7, with 8 bases identical to TRBD2. The V gene end was trimmed by 5 bases and the J gene end by 2 bases; junction bases not matched to a gene: 5. The V gene's germline CDR1 is SGHTA and CDR2 FQGNSA. The CDR3 is 14 amino acids. CDR3: CASSVTSGPYEQYF. The CDR3 DNA is TGTGCCAGCAGCGTTACTAGCGGACCCTACGAGCAGTACTTC.

Remarks on this clonotype: A read error may be the cause here, since a much bigger clone is one base away. The chain combines TRBV6-2 or TRBV6-3 with TRBJ2-7, with D tentatively TRBD2 (5 bases). CDR1 and CDR2 from the germline V gene are MNHEY and SVGEGT. The CDR3 is 14 amino acids. V was shortened by 6 bases and J by 3 bases, with 15 bases between the two germline ends. The CDR3 region is CASRDSGRGYEQYF. CDR3 DNA: TGTGCCAGCAGGGACTCAGGACGGGGCTACGAGCAGTACTTC.